This record looks at one T cell receptor beta chain sequence and its context. The record originates from a study of blood T cell repertoires in COVID-19. Clones were sequenced by immunoSEQ multiplex PCR, and TCRdb holds only the in-frame ones, with some missing. The table lists under 200,000 clones, approximately 80% of them singletons. Trimming removed 3 bases from V and 9 bases from J, with 15 bases in between. The CDR3 runs to 14 residues. Looked up from germline, CDR1 is MGHRA and CDR2 is YSYEKL. This clonotype originated in a man in his sixties with acute or convalescent COVID-19. Sequencing was performed on peripheral blood. V is TRBV4-1 and J is TRBJ1-5, with a possible D match to TRBD1 (5 bases). The CDR3 DNA reads TGCGCCAGCAGCCAGGGGGAGGGAATAAGGCCCCAGCATTTT. This translates into CASSQGEGIRPQHF.